Below, 17 T cell receptor beta chains from the same sample are listed, as sequenced in a study of low-dose radiotherapy and immunotherapy resistance in tumors. Gene-specific TRAV and TRBV primers were used for first-strand cDNA, covering alpha and beta chains. The authors ran 15 to 20 PCR cycles to amplify TCRs with a constant-region primer and V-primer adapter. Each CDR3 protein gets one entry after TCRdb re-called the reads with MiXCR. Among more than 85,000 distinct CDR3 sequences, more than 8.5% were seen once, and the ten largest hold approximately 0.98%. Time point in this sample: before trial treatment. The material was PBMCs, obtained before treatment. The receptors shown here come from a male donor with prostate cancer.

The table lists this clonotype with many counts. The chain links TRBV6-6 to TRBJ2-5; 11 nucleotides match TRBD1. This CDR3 has 15 residues. Germline CDR1 reads MNHNY; CDR2 reads SVGAGI (reference sequence). V dropped 11 bases and J dropped 3; count of bases not matched to a gene: 11. DNA of the CDR3: TGTGCCTCTCTCCCGGGACAGGGGGGGAAAGAGACCCAGTACTTC. This encodes CASLPGQGGKETQYF.

This clonotype was seen at least ten times. The J gene is TRBJ2-6, the V gene TRBV10-3; no definite D call. The CDR3 covers 13 residues. V gave up 5 bases and J gave up 6 bases, with 8 bases separating them. Germline values: CDR1 ENHRY, CDR2 SYGVKD. As DNA, the CDR3 is TGTGCCATCAGTCCAACCTTGGCCAACGTCCTGACTTTC. Its translation is CAISPTLANVLTF.

V is TRBV28 and J is TRBJ2-3; D is uncertain. Germline lookup yields CDR1 MDHEN and CDR2 SYDVKM. V was trimmed by 3 bases and J by 0 bases, leaving 10 bases between them. The CDR3 is 15 amino acids. The CDR3 protein is CASSFGQLSTDTQYF. The CDR3 nucleotides are TGTGCCAGCAGTTTTGGTCAGCTAAGCACAGATACGCAGTATTTT.

At least ten counts were recorded for this clonotype. The rearrangement joins TRBV6-5 to TRBJ1-2, with D possibly being TRBD1 (5 bases). Deletions cut 6 bases from V and 3 bases from J, with 8 bases between. CDR1 and CDR2 from the germline V gene are MNHEY and SVGAGI. The CDR3 covers 12 residues. The chain's CDR3 is CASRGLYYGYTF. The CDR3 DNA sequence: TGTGCCAGCAGGGGACTTTACTATGGCTACACCTTC.

The sample holds many counts of this clonotype. The chain carries TRBV9 and TRBJ2-6; possible D gene TRBD2, 5 bases. This CDR3 is 15 amino acids long. V lost 3 bases and J 4 bases, leaving 11 bases between the germline ends. Germline CDR1 and CDR2: SGDLS and YYNGEE. The CDR3 loop is CASSASPGGANVLTF. CDR3 coding DNA: TGTGCCAGCAGCGCCAGCCCGGGGGGGGCCAACGTCCTGACTTTC.

This clonotype was counted many times. V is TRBV5-1 and J is TRBJ2-2; 7 nucleotides line up with TRBD2. Germline loops: CDR1 SGHRS, CDR2 YFSETQ. V shed 6 bases, J shed 6 bases, and the junction held 14 bases outside the gene matches. This CDR3 region has 16 residues. The DNA of the CDR3 is TGCGCCAGCACTCCGATGAATGCAGGGAGGGCCGGGGAGCTGTTTTTT. Translating gives CASTPMNAGRAGELFF.

This clonotype was counted at least ten times. The CDR3 region has the DNA TGTGCCAGCAGCGGAGGTCTGGGATCAGATACGCAGTATTTT. This translates into CASSGGLGSDTQYF. The chain is built from TRBV5-5 and TRBJ2-3; D may be TRBD2 (5 bases). This CDR3 has 14 residues. CDR1 is SGHKS and CDR2 is YYEKEE in the germline V gene (reference sequence). V was pared by 4 bases and J by 4 bases, with 13 bases between.

Ten or more counts support this clonotype. This chain uses TRBV5-1 with TRBJ2-3, with D perhaps matching TRBD1 (6 bases). In germline, CDR1 is SGHRS, CDR2 YFSETQ. CDR3 size: 14 residues. V was trimmed by 6 bases and J by 0 bases, leaving 11 bases between them. CDR3 coding DNA: TGCGCCAGCATGATAGGACAGAGCACAGATACGCAGTATTTT. As protein: CASMIGQSTDTQYF.

This clonotype came up many times. The chain recombines TRBV28 with TRBJ2-1, with D perhaps TRBD2 (5 bases). The CDR3 is made up of 19 amino acids. Trimming left V 3 bases short and J 7 bases short, with 28 bases between. Germline V gene lookup returns CDR1 MDHEN and CDR2 SYDVKM. The CDR3, as DNA: TGTGCCAGCAGTTTCTACTACCCCTTAATAGCGCCAACGGGGAATGAGCAGTTCTTC. Protein: CASSFYYPLIAPTGNEQFF. The entire variable domain, with the rest obtained from reference TRBV28 and TRBJ2-1, is as follows: DVKVTQSSRYLVKRTGEKVFLECVQDMDHENMFWYRQDPGLGLRLIYFSYDVKMKEKGDIPEGYSVSREKKERFSLILESASTNQTSMYLCASSFYYPLIAPTGNEQFFGPGTRLTVL.

This clonotype was picked up many times. The J gene is TRBJ2-4, the V gene TRBV21-1; TRBD1, the table's D call, was not compared with the DNA. TRBV21-1 is designated a pseudogene. The CDR3 runs 17 residues. The CDR3 reads CASSRQSPGQAKNIQYF. CDR3 DNA: TGTGCCAGCAGCAGGCAGAGTCCGGGACAGGCCAAAAACATTCAGTACTTC.

This clonotype was counted many times. J is TRBJ2-7 and V is TRBV4-1, with 12 positions matching TRBD2. CDR1 is MGHRA and CDR2 is YSYEKL in the germline V gene. With V trimmed by 3 bases and J by 2 bases, 2 bases remained unmatched. The CDR3 totals 15 residues. The CDR3 DNA follows: TGCGCCAGCAGCCAGGGACTAGCGGGTGCCTACGAGCAGTACTTC. Translating it yields CASSQGLAGAYEQYF.

This clonotype was seen ten or more times. The chain recombines TRBV2 with TRBJ2-3, with no clear D. In germline, CDR1 is SNHLY, CDR2 FYNNEI. The V gene lost 7 bases and the J gene lost 0 bases, with 20 bases spanning the gap. This CDR3 has 17 residues. The CDR3 sequence: CASIYNIGGSSTDTQYF. The CDR3 DNA follows: TGTGCCAGCATTTATAACATCGGCGGTTCTAGCACAGATACGCAGTATTTT.

V is TRBV7-9 and J is TRBJ2-1; D may be TRBD1 (5 bases). The CDR3 contains 12 residues. Germline assignment: CDR1 SEHNR and CDR2 FQNEAQ (reference sequence). The V end lost 6 bases, the J end lost 6 bases, and 9 bases lay between the germline ends. CDR3: CASSLDINEQFF. CDR3 bases: TGTGCCAGCAGTTTGGACATCAATGAGCAGTTCTTC.

Details on this clonotype: A far larger clone differs by one base, so this is likely a read error. V gene TRBV28 combines with J gene TRBJ2-1, with no clear D. The length of the CDR3 is 13 residues. With 4 bases removed from V and 10 bases from J, the gap between germline ends came to 14 bases. From germline, CDR1 is MDHEN and CDR2 SYDVKM. The CDR3 loop is CASSWASSYEQFF. CDR3 in DNA: TGTGCCAGCAGTTGGGCAAGCTCCTACGAGCAGTTCTTC.

This clonotype showed up many times. V is TRBV6-5 and J is TRBJ2-3, with D uncertain. V lost 10 bases, J lost 5 bases, and 10 bases lay in between. The CDR3 is 11 amino acids. Germline V gives CDR1 MNHEY, CDR2 SVGAGI. CDR3: CATKTGDTQYF. CDR3 coding DNA: TGTGCCACCAAAACGGGAGATACGCAGTATTTT.

This clonotype was recorded many times. J is TRBJ1-1 and V is TRBV7-3; 8 positions match TRBD1. J gave up 1 base and V 8 bases, and 12 bases lay outside the gene matches. CDR3 length: 16 amino acids. CDR1 and CDR2 (germline): SGHTA, FQGTGA. CDR3 sequence (DNA): TGTGCCAGCGGCCAGGGGGCTAGGAGGGGGAACACTGAAGCTTTCTTT. It is translated as CASGQGARRGNTEAFF.

This clonotype was seen many times. The rearrangement uses TRBV28 and TRBJ2-4; TRBD1 is a possible D gene (6 bases). Trimming took 3 bases from V and 5 from J, leaving 17 bases between them. CDR1 is MDHEN, CDR2 SYDVKM, per germline. The CDR3 covers 16 residues. CDR3 in amino acids: CASSLGQGMWENIQYF. The CDR3 DNA follows: TGTGCCAGCAGTTTGGGGCAGGGGATGTGGGAAAACATTCAGTACTTC.